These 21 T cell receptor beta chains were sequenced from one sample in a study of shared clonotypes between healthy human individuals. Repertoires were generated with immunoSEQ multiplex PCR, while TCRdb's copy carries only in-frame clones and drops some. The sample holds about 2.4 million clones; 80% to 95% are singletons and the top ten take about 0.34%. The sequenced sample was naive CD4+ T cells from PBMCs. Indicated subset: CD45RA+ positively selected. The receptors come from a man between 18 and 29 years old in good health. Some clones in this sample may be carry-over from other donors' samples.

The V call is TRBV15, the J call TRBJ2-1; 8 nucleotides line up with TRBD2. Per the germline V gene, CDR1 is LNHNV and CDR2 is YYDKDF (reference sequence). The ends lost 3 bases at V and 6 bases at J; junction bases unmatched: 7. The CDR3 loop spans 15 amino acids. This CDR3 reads CATSRPGLGFNEQFF. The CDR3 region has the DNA TGTGCCACCAGCAGGCCGGGACTAGGTTTCAATGAGCAGTTCTTC.

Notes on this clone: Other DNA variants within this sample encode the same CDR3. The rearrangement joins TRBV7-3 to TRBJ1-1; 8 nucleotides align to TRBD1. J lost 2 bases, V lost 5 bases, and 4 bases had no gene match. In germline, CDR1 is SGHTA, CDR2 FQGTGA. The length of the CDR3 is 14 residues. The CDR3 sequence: CASSPQGGNTEAFF. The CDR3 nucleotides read TGTGCCAGCAGCCCACAGGGGGGTAACACTGAAGCTTTCTTT.

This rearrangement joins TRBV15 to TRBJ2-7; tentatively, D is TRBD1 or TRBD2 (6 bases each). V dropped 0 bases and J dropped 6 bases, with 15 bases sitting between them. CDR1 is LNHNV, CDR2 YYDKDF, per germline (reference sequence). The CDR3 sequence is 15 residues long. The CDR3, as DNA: TGTGCCACCAGCAGAGATCCGGGGGCGGGCGGCGAGCAGTACTTC. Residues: CATSRDPGAGGEQYF. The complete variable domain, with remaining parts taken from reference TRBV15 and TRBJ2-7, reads DAMVIQNPRYQVTQFGKPVTLSCSQTLNHNVMYWYQQKSSQAPKLLFHYYDKDFNNEADTPDNFQSRRPNTSFCFLDIRSPGLGDTAMYLCATSRDPGAGGEQYFGPGTRLTVT.

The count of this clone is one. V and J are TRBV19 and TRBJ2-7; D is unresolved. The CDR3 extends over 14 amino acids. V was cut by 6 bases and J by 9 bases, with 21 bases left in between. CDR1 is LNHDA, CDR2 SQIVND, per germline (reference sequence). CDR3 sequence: CASSPRTQSKVQYF. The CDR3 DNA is TGTGCCAGTAGCCCCCGGACCCAAAGTAAGGTGCAGTACTTC.

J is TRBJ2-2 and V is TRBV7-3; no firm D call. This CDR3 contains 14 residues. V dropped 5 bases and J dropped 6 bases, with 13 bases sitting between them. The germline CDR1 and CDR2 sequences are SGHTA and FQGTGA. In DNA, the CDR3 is TGTGCCAGCAGCCCCGTTTATTGGTCCGGGGAGCTGTTTTTT. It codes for CASSPVYWSGELFF.

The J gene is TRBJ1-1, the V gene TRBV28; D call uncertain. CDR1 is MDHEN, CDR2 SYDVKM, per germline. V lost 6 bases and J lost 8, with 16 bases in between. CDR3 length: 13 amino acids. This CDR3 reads CASRSTRLGEAFF. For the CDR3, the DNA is TGTGCCAGCAGATCTACCCGACTCGGAGAAGCTTTCTTT.

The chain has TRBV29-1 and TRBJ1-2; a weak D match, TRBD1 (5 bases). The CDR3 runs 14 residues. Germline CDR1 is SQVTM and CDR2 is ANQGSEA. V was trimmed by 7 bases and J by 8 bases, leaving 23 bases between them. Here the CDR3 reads CSASPDEGARGYTF. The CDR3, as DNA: TGCAGCGCCAGCCCCGATGAAGGGGCGAGGGGCTACACCTTC.

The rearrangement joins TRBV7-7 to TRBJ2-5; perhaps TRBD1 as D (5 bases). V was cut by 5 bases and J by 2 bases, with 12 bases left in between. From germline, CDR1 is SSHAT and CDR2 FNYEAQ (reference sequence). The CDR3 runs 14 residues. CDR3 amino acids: CASSQTGQQETQYF. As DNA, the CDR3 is TGTGCCAGCAGCCAGACCGGACAACAAGAGACCCAGTACTTC.

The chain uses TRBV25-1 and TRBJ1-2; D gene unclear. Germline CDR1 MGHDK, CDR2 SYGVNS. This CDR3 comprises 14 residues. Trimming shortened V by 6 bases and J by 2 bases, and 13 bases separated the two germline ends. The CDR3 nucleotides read TGTGCCAGCAGAGCACGGCTAGCCAACTATGGCTACACCTTC. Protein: CASRARLANYGYTF.

The CDR3 loop reads CASSQSEITEAFF. The DNA of the CDR3 is TGTGCCAGTAGCCAGTCGGAGATCACTGAAGCTTTCTTT. This chain connects TRBV19 to TRBJ1-1; no clear D gene. Germline V gene lookup returns CDR1 LNHDA and CDR2 SQIVND (reference sequence). Deletions cut 6 bases from V and 4 bases from J, with 12 bases between. CDR3 length equals 13 residues.

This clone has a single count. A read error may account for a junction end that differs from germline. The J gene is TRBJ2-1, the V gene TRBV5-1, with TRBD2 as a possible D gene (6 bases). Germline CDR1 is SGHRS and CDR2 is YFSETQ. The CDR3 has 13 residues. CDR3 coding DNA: TGCGCCAGCAGCTGGGGGACTTTTAATGAACAGTTCTTC. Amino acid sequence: CASSWGTFNEQFF.

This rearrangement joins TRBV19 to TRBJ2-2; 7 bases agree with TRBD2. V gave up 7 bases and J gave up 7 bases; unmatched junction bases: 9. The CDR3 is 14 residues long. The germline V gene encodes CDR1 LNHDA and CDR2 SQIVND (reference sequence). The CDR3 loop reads CASNPRAGVGELFF. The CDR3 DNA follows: TGTGCCAGTAACCCCAGGGCGGGAGTCGGGGAGCTGTTTTTT.

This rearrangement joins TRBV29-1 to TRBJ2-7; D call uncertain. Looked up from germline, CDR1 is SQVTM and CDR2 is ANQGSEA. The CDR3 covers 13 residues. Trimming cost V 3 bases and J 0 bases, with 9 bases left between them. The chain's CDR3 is CSVDIANSYEQYF. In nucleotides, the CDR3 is TGCAGCGTTGATATCGCAAACTCCTACGAGCAGTACTTC.

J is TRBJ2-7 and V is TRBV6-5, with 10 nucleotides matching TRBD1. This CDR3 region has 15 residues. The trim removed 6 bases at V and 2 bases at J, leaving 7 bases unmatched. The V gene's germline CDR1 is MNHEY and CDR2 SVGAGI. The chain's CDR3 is CASSLDRGPPYEQYF. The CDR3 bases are TGTGCCAGCAGCCTCGACAGGGGGCCGCCCTACGAGCAGTACTTC.

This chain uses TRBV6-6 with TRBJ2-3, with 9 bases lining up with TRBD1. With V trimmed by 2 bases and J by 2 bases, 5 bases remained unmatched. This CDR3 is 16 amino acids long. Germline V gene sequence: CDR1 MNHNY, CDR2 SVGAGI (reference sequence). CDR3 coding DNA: TGTGCCAGCAGTTACACTGACAGGGGGAACACAGATACGCAGTATTTT. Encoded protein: CASSYTDRGNTDTQYF.

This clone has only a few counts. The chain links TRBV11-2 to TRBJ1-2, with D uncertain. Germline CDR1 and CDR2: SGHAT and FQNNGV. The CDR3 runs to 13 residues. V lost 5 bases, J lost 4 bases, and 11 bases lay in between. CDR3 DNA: TGTGCCAGCAGCCCCTCGGGGTTCTATGGCTACACCTTC. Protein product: CASSPSGFYGYTF.

CDR3 in amino acids: CATGRQGRPPLRYNEQFF. CDR3 DNA sequence: TGTGCCACCGGGAGGCAGGGTCGGCCCCCCTTACGATACAATGAGCAGTTCTTC. This chain connects TRBV15 to TRBJ2-1, with D possibly matching TRBD2 (6 bases). V lost 8 bases and J lost 4, with 27 bases in between. The CDR3 loop spans 18 amino acids. Germline V gene lookup returns CDR1 LNHNV and CDR2 YYDKDF (reference sequence).

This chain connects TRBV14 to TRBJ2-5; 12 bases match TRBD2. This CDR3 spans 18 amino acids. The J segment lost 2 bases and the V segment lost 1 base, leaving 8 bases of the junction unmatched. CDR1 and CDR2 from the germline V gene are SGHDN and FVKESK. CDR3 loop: CASSQVYLAGGRQETQYF. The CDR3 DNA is TGTGCCAGCAGCCAAGTGTATCTAGCGGGAGGGCGGCAAGAGACCCAGTACTTC.

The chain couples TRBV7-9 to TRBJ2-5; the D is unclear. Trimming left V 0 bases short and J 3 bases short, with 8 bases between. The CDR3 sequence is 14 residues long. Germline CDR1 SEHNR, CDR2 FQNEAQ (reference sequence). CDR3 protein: CASSLAGWKETQYF. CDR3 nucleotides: TGTGCCAGCAGCTTAGCGGGATGGAAAGAGACCCAGTACTTC.

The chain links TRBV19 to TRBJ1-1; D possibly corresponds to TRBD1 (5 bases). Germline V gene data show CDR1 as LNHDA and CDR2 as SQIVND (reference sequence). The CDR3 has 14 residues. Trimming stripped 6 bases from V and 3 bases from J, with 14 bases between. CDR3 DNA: TGTGCCAGTAGGTCTGGAGGGGTAGACACTGAAGCTTTCTTT. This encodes CASRSGGVDTEAFF. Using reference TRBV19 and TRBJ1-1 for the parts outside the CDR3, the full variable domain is DGGITQSPKYLFRKEGQNVTLSCEQNLNHDAMYWYRQDPGQGLRLIYYSQIVNDFQKGDIAEGYSVSREKKESFPLTVTSAQKNPTAFYLCASRSGGVDTEAFFGQGTRLTVV.

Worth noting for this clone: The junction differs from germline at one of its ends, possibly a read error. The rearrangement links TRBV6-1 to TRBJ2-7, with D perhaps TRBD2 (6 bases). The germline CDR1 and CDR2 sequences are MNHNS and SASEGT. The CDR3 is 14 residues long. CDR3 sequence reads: CAISELEGVNEQYF. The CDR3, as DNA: TGTGCCATCAGTGAGTTGGAGGGAGTAAACGAGCAGTACTTC.